This passage covers 29 T cell receptor beta chains from one sample sequenced in a study of PD-1 blockade in classical Hodgkin lymphoma (dated by TCRdb to 2018 to 2021). The time point label corresponds to: cycle 4 day 1 (C4D1), after around six weeks of nivolumab. All trial patients had relapsed after autologous stem cell transplantation, with cohorts A, B and C differing in prior brentuximab vedotin exposure. The library was produced with the immunoSEQ multiplex PCR assay. TCRdb holds this immuneACCESS table with in-frame rearrangements only. Some clones are missing; in checked studies, unresolved V genes explain under half, and the rest has no known cause. The sample table holds about 52,000 clones, of which more than 75% were seen once. The top ten clonotypes cover approximately 6.8% of the sample. The sample in question was peripheral blood mononuclear cells (PBMCs), obtained before the fourth cycle of nivolumab. These receptors all stem from a human donor with classical Hodgkin lymphoma.

V and J are TRBV7-6 and TRBJ2-3; TRBD2 matches 7 bases. Per the germline V gene, CDR1 is SGHVS and CDR2 is FNYEAQ. Trimming cost V 5 bases and J 1 base; bases outside gene matches: 3. The CDR3 extends over 14 amino acids. CDR3 region: CASSGSGGTDTQYF. The CDR3 bases are TGTGCCAGCAGCGGGAGCGGGGGCACAGATACGCAGTATTTT.

The genes are TRBV28 and TRBJ2-2; perhaps TRBD2 as D (5 bases). The CDR3 extends over 20 amino acids. Germline V gene sequence: CDR1 MDHEN, CDR2 SYDVKM. V was cut by 2 bases and J by 5 bases, with 27 bases left in between. CDR3 nucleotide sequence: TGTGCCAGCAGTTTACCCGCGGCTGCGAGCTGGAGGCCGGGGACCGGGGAGCTGTTTTTT. It translates to CASSLPAAASWRPGTGELFF.

The chain has TRBV6-1 and TRBJ2-2; 7 bases agree with TRBD2. Unmatched junction bases numbered 6, after V lost 2 bases and J lost 0 bases. The CDR3 spans 17 residues. Germline V gives CDR1 MNHNS, CDR2 SASEGT. The CDR3 nucleotides read TGTGCCAGCAGTGAATTGCTAGCGGCCGCGAACACCGGGGAGCTGTTTTTT. The encoded protein is CASSELLAAANTGELFF.

J is TRBJ1-4 and V is TRBV5-1; a weak D match, TRBD1 (6 bases). This CDR3 comprises 14 residues. Germline CDR1 SGHRS, CDR2 YFSETQ. Trimming stripped 3 bases from V and 7 bases from J, with 13 bases between. CDR3 coding DNA: TGCGCCAGCAGCTCAACAGGGTGGAGTGAAAAACTGTTTTTT. It translates to CASSSTGWSEKLFF.

CDR3 DNA sequence: TGCAGCGCTAAGTTAGGAAGCTCCTACGAGCAGTACTTC. This translates into CSAKLGSSYEQYF. The chain is built from TRBV29-1 and TRBJ2-7, with D unclear. Germline lookup yields CDR1 SQVTM and CDR2 ANQGSEA. CDR3 length: 13 residues. The V end lost 7 bases, the J end lost 0 bases, and 13 bases lay between the germline ends.

This chain connects TRBV28 to TRBJ2-3, with D uncertain. Trimming shortened V by 4 bases and J by 5 bases, and 10 bases separated the two germline ends. This CDR3 has 13 residues. CDR1 and CDR2 from the germline V gene are MDHEN and SYDVKM. In DNA, the CDR3 is TGTGCCAGCAGTTCCCAGGCCCAAGATACGCAGTATTTT. Residues: CASSSQAQDTQYF. The entire variable domain, with the rest obtained from reference TRBV28 and TRBJ2-3, is as follows: DVKVTQSSRYLVKRTGEKVFLECVQDMDHENMFWYRQDPGLGLRLIYFSYDVKMKEKGDIPEGYSVSREKKERFSLILESASTNQTSMYLCASSSQAQDTQYFGPGTRLTVL.

The chain recombines TRBV11-3 with TRBJ1-1; TRBD1 matches 7 bases. The CDR3 is 13 amino acids. The trim removed 5 bases at V and 5 bases at J, leaving 5 bases unmatched. Germline V gene data show CDR1 as SGHNT and CDR2 as YENEEA. As DNA, the CDR3 is TGTGCCAGCAGCGGGGGACAGTCGACTGAAGCTTTCTTT. Amino acid sequence: CASSGGQSTEAFF.

The CDR3: CASSYRNGDEQYF. The CDR3 nucleotides are TGTGCCAGCAGCTACAGGAACGGGGACGAGCAGTACTTC. This rearrangement joins TRBV11-3 to TRBJ2-7; D tentatively fits TRBD1 or TRBD2 (5 bases each). Germline lookup yields CDR1 SGHNT and CDR2 YENEEA. The V gene lost 4 bases and the J gene lost 5 bases, with 12 bases spanning the gap. There are 13 residues in the CDR3.

The chain combines TRBV5-6 with TRBJ2-2, with no clear D. The V end lost 3 bases, the J end lost 5 bases, and 5 bases lay between the germline ends. The CDR3 runs 12 residues. Per germline, CDR1 SGHDT and CDR2 YYEEEE. CDR3 DNA sequence: TGTGCCAGCAGCTGGGGTACCGGGGAGCTGTTTTTT. This gives the protein CASSWGTGELFF.

This chain uses TRBV15 with TRBJ2-7; 8 bases agree with TRBD1. Germline CDR1 LNHNV, CDR2 YYDKDF (reference sequence). V shed 6 bases, J shed 1 base, and the junction held 11 bases outside the gene matches. The CDR3 consists of 16 residues. The CDR3 is CATSGRVRGLSYEQYF. The CDR3 DNA reads as TGTGCCACCAGTGGCCGGGTCAGGGGGCTTTCCTACGAGCAGTACTTC.

The gene calls are TRBV18 and TRBJ1-4, with a weak D call TRBD1 (6 bases). Trimming left V 3 bases short and J 4 bases short, with 12 bases between. The CDR3 runs 15 residues. CDR1 KGHSH and CDR2 LQKENI come from the germline V gene. CDR3 amino acids: CASSPRQELNEKLFF. CDR3 coding DNA: TGTGCCAGCTCACCCCGACAGGAGCTTAATGAAAAACTGTTTTTT.

Only one count was recorded for this clone. The gene calls are TRBV7-8 and TRBJ2-7, with D tentatively TRBD2 (5 bases). This CDR3 has 14 amino acids. V was cut by 5 bases and J by 3 bases, with 14 bases left in between. Germline V lookup: CDR1 SGHVS, CDR2 FQNEAQ. The CDR3 is CASSPLGGLYEQYF. CDR3 nucleotides: TGTGCCAGCAGCCCCCTGGGCGGACTCTACGAGCAGTACTTC.

The CDR3 loop is CASSLDGGAYNEQFF. CDR3 nucleotides: TGTGCCAGCAGTTTAGACGGGGGGGCTTACAATGAGCAGTTCTTC. The rearrangement uses TRBV27 and TRBJ2-1, with TRBD2 matching 8 bases. The V segment lost 2 bases and the J segment 4 bases; nucleotides outside the gene matches: 4. This CDR3 has 15 amino acids. Germline CDR1 is MNHEY and CDR2 is SMNVEV (reference sequence).

This chain uses TRBV19 with TRBJ2-5; D uncertain. The J call is doubtful: the DNA matches TRBJ2-7 better. The CDR3 covers 13 residues. Germline lookup yields CDR1 LNHDA and CDR2 SQIVND (reference sequence). CDR3 sequence: CASSIGASYEQYF. In DNA, the CDR3 is TGTGCCAGTAGTATCGGTGCGTCCTACGAGCAGTACTTC.

The rearrangement links TRBV7-2 to TRBJ2-2, with a tentative D call TRBD2 (7 bases). This CDR3 contains 16 residues. CDR1 is SGHTA and CDR2 is FQGNSA in the germline V gene. Trimming removed 5 bases from V and 4 bases from J, with 17 bases in between. CDR3 DNA sequence: TGTGCCAGCAGCCCATGGGGGGGCCGGGGCACCGGGGAGCTGTTTTTT. Its translation: CASSPWGGRGTGELFF.

V gene TRBV28 combines with J gene TRBJ2-7; TRBD2 might be the D (6 bases). This CDR3 has 15 amino acids. Germline values: CDR1 MDHEN, CDR2 SYDVKM. V was pared by 3 bases and J by 5 bases, with 17 bases between. Here the CDR3 DNA reads TGTGCCAGCAGTTTTTTGGGGACTTCAGGAGACGAGCAGTACTTC. Its protein is CASSFLGTSGDEQYF. Filled out from reference TRBV28 and TRBJ2-7, the complete variable domain reads DVKVTQSSRYLVKRTGEKVFLECVQDMDHENMFWYRQDPGLGLRLIYFSYDVKMKEKGDIPEGYSVSREKKERFSLILESASTNQTSMYLCASSFLGTSGDEQYFGPGTRLTVT.

The V and J genes are TRBV27 and TRBJ1-3, with D hard to call. Germline V lookup: CDR1 MNHEY, CDR2 SMNVEV (reference sequence). This CDR3 is 16 amino acids long. V lost 8 bases and J lost 0, with 17 bases in between. The CDR3 reads CASRPGASFSGNTIYF. CDR3 sequence (DNA): TGTGCCAGCCGACCGGGAGCAAGCTTCTCTGGAAACACCATATATTTT.

The chain links TRBV27 to TRBJ2-3, with unresolved D. The V and J ends lost 5 bases and 2 bases respectively, with 2 bases between them. Germline lookup yields CDR1 MNHEY and CDR2 SMNVEV (reference sequence). The CDR3 contains 11 residues. CDR3 sequence reads: CASSHTDTQYF. As DNA, the CDR3 is TGTGCCAGCAGTCACACAGATACGCAGTATTTT.

The chain is built from TRBV27 and TRBJ2-2, with 8 positions matching TRBD2. V was clipped by 4 bases and J by 8 bases; unmatched bases: 12. This CDR3 contains 16 residues. CDR1 and CDR2 from the germline V gene are MNHEY and SMNVEV (reference sequence). The CDR3 region has the DNA TGTGCCAGCAGTTCCCCGGGACTAGGCAGTGAGGGGGAGCTGTTTTTT. Translation gives CASSSPGLGSEGELFF.

The chain recombines TRBV2 with TRBJ1-2; maybe TRBD1 (5 bases). CDR1 SNHLY and CDR2 FYNNEI come from the germline V gene. V lost 2 bases, J lost 10 bases, and 8 bases lay in between. The CDR3 covers 11 residues. The CDR3 DNA sequence: TGTGCCAGCAGTGAACGGGGCGTCTACACCTTC. This codes for CASSERGVYTF.

The chain uses TRBV5-1 and TRBJ2-5; 8 nucleotides align to TRBD2. V was clipped by 5 bases and J by 5 bases; unmatched bases: 2. The length of the CDR3 is 12 residues. Germline values: CDR1 SGHRS, CDR2 YFSETQ. CDR3 in amino acids: CASRSSGETQYF. For the CDR3, the DNA is TGCGCCAGCAGGTCTAGCGGGGAGACCCAGTACTTC.

The rearrangement uses TRBV15 and TRBJ1-1; unclear D gene. The germline gives CDR1 LNHNV, CDR2 YYDKDF (reference sequence). V dropped 9 bases and J dropped 5 bases, with 16 bases sitting between them. There are 13 residues in the CDR3. Here the CDR3 reads CATTMRGGTEAFF. The DNA of the CDR3 is TGTGCCACAACCATGCGGGGAGGAACTGAAGCTTTCTTT. The complete variable domain, with remaining parts taken from reference TRBV15 and TRBJ1-1, reads DAMVIQNPRYQVTQFGKPVTLSCSQTLNHNVMYWYQQKSSQAPKLLFHYYDKDFNNEADTPDNFQSRRPNTSFCFLDIRSPGLGDTAMYLCATTMRGGTEAFFGQGTRLTVV.

The V call is TRBV18, the J call TRBJ2-4, with D tentatively TRBD1 (5 bases). CDR1 is KGHSH and CDR2 is LQKENI in the germline V gene. Trimming pared 2 bases from V and 3 bases from J, leaving 8 bases between. This CDR3 is 14 amino acids long. The CDR3 coding sequence is TGTGCCAGCTCACCAAAAACAGGCAAAAACATTCAGTACTTC. As protein: CASSPKTGKNIQYF. The full variable domain, with the rest looked up from reference TRBV18 and TRBJ2-4, is NAGVMQNPRHLVRRRGQEARLRCSPMKGHSHVYWYRQLPEEGLKFMVYLQKENIIDESGMPKERFSAEFPKEGPSILRIQQVVRGDSAAYFCASSPKTGKNIQYFGAGTRLSVL.

The table lists this clone with a count of one. J is TRBJ2-2 and V is TRBV12-2; the D call in the table, TRBD2, was not verified against the DNA. TRBV12-2 is labeled a pseudogene. The CDR3 is made up of 16 amino acids. The CDR3 region has the DNA TGTGCAAGTCGCCTAGGTCTGCGGGGGAACACCGGGGAGCTGTTTTTT. Amino acids: CASRLGLRGNTGELFF.

Written as DNA, the CDR3 is TGTGCCAGTCCACCAGGGGGAAACTATGGCTACACCTTC. This translates into CASPPGGNYGYTF. This rearrangement joins TRBV19 to TRBJ1-2, with 7 bases that match TRBD1. Trimming at V came to 8 bases and at J to 2 bases, leaving 5 bases not matched to a gene. Germline CDR1 and CDR2: LNHDA and SQIVND (reference sequence). The CDR3 loop spans 13 amino acids. Looking up the rest from reference TRBV19 and TRBJ1-2 gives the full variable domain: DGGITQSPKYLFRKEGQNVTLSCEQNLNHDAMYWYRQDPGQGLRLIYYSQIVNDFQKGDIAEGYSVSREKKESFPLTVTSAQKNPTAFYLCASPPGGNYGYTFGSGTRLTVV.

The chain carries TRBV5-1 and TRBJ1-2; D is perhaps TRBD1 (5 bases). Germline CDR1 reads SGHRS; CDR2 reads YFSETQ. The length of the CDR3 is 15 residues. Trimming cost V 1 base and J 0 bases, with 10 bases left between them. CDR3 nucleotide sequence: TGCGCCAGCAGCTTGCCGGACATAACTAACTATGGCTACACCTTC. This translates into CASSLPDITNYGYTF.

The chain recombines TRBV6-1 with TRBJ1-1; D is perhaps TRBD1 (5 bases). V shed 1 base and J shed 1 base, with 7 bases lying between them. There are 14 residues in the CDR3. Germline assignment: CDR1 MNHNS and CDR2 SASEGT. In DNA, the CDR3 is TGTGCCAGCAGTGAAGGGACAAAGAACACTGAAGCTTTCTTT. Translation: CASSEGTKNTEAFF.

V is TRBV19 and J is TRBJ2-2; TRBD1 matches 8 bases. Germline assignment: CDR1 LNHDA and CDR2 SQIVND (reference sequence). This CDR3 has 15 amino acids. V dropped 7 bases and J dropped 5; count of bases not matched to a gene: 9. CDR3 in amino acids: CASNDRGGRTGELFF. The CDR3 coding sequence is TGTGCCAGTAATGACAGGGGAGGAAGAACCGGGGAGCTGTTTTTT.

This sequence joins TRBV27 and TRBJ1-4; D might be TRBD1 (6 bases). Germline V gene sequence: CDR1 MNHEY, CDR2 SMNVEV (reference sequence). The CDR3 spans 14 residues. The V end lost 3 bases, the J end lost 7 bases, and 12 bases lay between the germline ends. CDR3 sequence reads: CASSLAGEGEKLFF. The CDR3 DNA follows: TGTGCCAGCAGTTTGGCAGGGGAGGGTGAAAAACTGTTTTTT.